This T cell receptor (beta chain) was recorded in a study of response to subunit inactivated influenza vaccine (dated by TCRdb to 2016 to 2019). Looking at the study overall: Deep quantitative T cell receptor repertoire profiling was used in the study to track responses to a trivalent subunit inactivated influenza vaccine.

Receptor amplification or capture employed RT-PCR. Sequencing relied on an Illumina HiSeq 2500. In-frame beta chains were kept once TCRdb had trimmed the public reads at Q25 with fastp and called clones with MiXCR. Rows with one shared CDR3 protein collapse into an entry with the most common genes and DNA. The sample profile shows a few hundred thousand distinct CDR3 sequences; approximately 20% of them were found once. The top ten constitute around a tenth of the sample. What the study reported, not specific to this receptor: According to the authors, only a limited number of new T cells may be recruited by each seasonal influenza vaccination.

The germline V gene gives CDR1 as SGHRS and CDR2 as YFSETQ. Trimming leaves V shorter by 1 base and J shorter by 6 bases, with the junction holding 10 bases beyond the gene matches. Measured from the cysteine to the phenylalanine, the CDR3 is 16 residues long. This entry keeps only the CDR3 DNA: 48 bases, framed from base 1. Regarding this clonotype: The specificity of this receptor is unknown. The sample holds no much larger clone one base away, and base qualities are not on file.

The receptor comes from a man aged 50-75 years who received an inactivated influenza vaccine. Donor details come from another sample of the same person, matched by shared clones. The chain joins TRBV5-1 to TRBJ2-7; 10 bases in between match TRBD1. The sample in question was PBMCs from blood, obtained around 22 months after vaccination. The CDR3 in this case is CASSLLPGQGPVEQYF. The DNA sequence reads TGCGCCAGCAGCTTGCTTCCGGGACAGGGGCCCGTCGAGCAGTACTTC. When the CDR3 is completed using the reference TRBV5-1 and TRBJ2-7 genes on either side, the full variable domain is KAGVTQTPRYLIKTRGQQVTLSCSPISGHRSVSWYQQTPGQGLQFLFEYFSETQRNKGNFPGRFSGRQFSNSRSEMNVSTLELGDSALYLCASSLLPGQGPVEQYFGPGTRLTVT.